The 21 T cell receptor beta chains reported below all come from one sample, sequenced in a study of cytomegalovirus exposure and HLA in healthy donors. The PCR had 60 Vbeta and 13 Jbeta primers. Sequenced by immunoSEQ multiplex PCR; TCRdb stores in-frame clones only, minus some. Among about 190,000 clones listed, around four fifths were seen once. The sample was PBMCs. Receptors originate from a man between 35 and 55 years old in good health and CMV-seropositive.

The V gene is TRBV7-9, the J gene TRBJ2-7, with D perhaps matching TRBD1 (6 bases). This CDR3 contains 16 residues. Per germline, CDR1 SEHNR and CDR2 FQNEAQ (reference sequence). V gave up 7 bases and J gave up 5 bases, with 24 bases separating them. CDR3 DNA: TGTGCCAGCATCCAAGCCGGGGCAGGGGACATGAACGAGCAGTACTTC. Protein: CASIQAGAGDMNEQYF.

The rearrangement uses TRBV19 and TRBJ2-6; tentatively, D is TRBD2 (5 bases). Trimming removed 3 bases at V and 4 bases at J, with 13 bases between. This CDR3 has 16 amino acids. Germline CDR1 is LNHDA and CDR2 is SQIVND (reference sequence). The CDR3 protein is CASSIQGASGANVLTF. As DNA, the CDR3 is TGTGCCAGTAGTATTCAAGGAGCTAGCGGGGCCAACGTCCTGACTTTC.

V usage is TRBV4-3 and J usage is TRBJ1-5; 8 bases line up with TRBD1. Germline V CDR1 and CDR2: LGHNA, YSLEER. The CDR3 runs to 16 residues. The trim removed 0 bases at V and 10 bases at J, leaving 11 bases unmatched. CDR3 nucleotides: TGCGCCAGCAGCCAAGATGGTTTATCAGGGGGCACACCCCAGCATTTT. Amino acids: CASSQDGLSGGTPQHF.

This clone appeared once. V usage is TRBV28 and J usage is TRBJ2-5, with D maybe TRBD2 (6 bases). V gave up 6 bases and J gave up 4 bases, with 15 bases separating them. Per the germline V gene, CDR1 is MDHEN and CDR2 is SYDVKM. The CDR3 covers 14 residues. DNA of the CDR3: TGTGCCAGCAGCCGGCTCGTCGGGAGAGAGACCCAGTACTTC. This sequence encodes CASSRLVGRETQYF.

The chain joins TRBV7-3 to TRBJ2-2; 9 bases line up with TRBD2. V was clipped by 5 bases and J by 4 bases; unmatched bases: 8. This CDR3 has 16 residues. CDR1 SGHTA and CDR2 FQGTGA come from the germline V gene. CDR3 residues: CASSPTSGAGTGELFF. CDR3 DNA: TGTGCCAGCAGCCCGACTAGCGGAGCTGGCACCGGGGAGCTGTTTTTT.

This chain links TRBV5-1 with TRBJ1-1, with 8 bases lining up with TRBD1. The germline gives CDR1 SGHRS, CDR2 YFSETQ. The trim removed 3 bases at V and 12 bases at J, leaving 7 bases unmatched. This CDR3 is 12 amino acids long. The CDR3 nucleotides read TGCGCCAGCAGCTACGGACAGGGTAAAACTTTCTTT. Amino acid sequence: CASSYGQGKTFF.

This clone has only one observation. CDR3 amino acids: CASRTWGQSGANVLTF. CDR3 nucleotides: TGTGCCAGCAGAACCTGGGGGCAGTCTGGGGCCAACGTCCTGACTTTC. The chain recombines TRBV11-2 with TRBJ2-6; a possible D gene is TRBD1 (6 bases). Looked up from germline, CDR1 is SGHAT and CDR2 is FQNNGV. CDR3 length: 16 amino acids. Trimming shortened V by 6 bases and J by 1 base, and 13 bases separated the two germline ends.

In DNA, the CDR3 is TGTGCCAGCAGCACAAGACAGGGTGATCAAGAGACCCAGTACTTC. Translated, it gives CASSTRQGDQETQYF. The rearrangement uses TRBV11-2 and TRBJ2-5, with 7 bases that match TRBD1. The CDR3 extends over 15 amino acids. The germline CDR1 and CDR2 sequences are SGHAT and FQNNGV. V lost 5 bases to trimming and J lost 2 bases; unmatched junction nucleotides: 8. Using reference TRBV11-2 and TRBJ2-5 for the parts outside the CDR3, the full variable domain is EAGVAQSPRYKIIEKRQSVAFWCNPISGHATLYWYQQILGQGPKLLIQFQNNGVVDDSQLPKDRFSAERLKGVDSTLKIQPAKLEDSAVYLCASSTRQGDQETQYFGPGTRLLVL.

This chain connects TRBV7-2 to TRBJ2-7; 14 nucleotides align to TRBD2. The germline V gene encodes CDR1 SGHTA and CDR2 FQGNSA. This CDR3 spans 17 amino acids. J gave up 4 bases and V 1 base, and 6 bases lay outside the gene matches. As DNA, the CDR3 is TGTGCCAGCAGCTTAGTGGGGACTAGCGGGAGTGGTTACGAGCAGTACTTC. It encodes CASSLVGTSGSGYEQYF.

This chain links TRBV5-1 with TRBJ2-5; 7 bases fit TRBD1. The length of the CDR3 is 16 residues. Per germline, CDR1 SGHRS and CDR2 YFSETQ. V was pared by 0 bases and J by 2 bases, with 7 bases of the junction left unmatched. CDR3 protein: CASSLGSTGVQETQYF. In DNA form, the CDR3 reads TGCGCCAGCAGCTTGGGCTCAACAGGGGTGCAAGAGACCCAGTACTTC.

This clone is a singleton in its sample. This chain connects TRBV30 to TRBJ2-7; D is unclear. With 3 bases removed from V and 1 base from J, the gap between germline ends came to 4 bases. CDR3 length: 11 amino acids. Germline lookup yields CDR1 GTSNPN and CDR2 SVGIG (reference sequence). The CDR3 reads CAWSRSYEQYF. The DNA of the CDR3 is TGTGCCTGGAGCCGGTCCTACGAGCAGTACTTC.

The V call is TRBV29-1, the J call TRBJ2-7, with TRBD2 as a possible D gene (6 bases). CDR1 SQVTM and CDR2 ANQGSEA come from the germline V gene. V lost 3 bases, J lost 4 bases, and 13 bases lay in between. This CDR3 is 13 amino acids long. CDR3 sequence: CSVESGRGYEQYF. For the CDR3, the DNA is TGCAGCGTTGAGTCCGGGCGGGGTTACGAGCAGTACTTC.

Here the CDR3 reads CASSPSVGRLFF. CDR3 nucleotide sequence: TGTGCCAGCAGCCCGTCGGTTGGGCGACTGTTTTTT. This chain connects TRBV7-9 to TRBJ1-4; D is unclear. Trimming took 5 bases from V and 13 from J, leaving 14 bases between them. Germline-derived CDR1 and CDR2 are SEHNR and FQNEAQ (reference sequence). The CDR3 contains 12 residues.

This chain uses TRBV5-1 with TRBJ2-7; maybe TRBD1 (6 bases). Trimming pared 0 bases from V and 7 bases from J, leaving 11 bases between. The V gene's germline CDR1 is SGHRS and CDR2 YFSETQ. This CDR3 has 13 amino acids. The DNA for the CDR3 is TGCGCCAGCAGCTTGGAGGGACACACGGAGCAGTACTTC. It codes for CASSLEGHTEQYF.

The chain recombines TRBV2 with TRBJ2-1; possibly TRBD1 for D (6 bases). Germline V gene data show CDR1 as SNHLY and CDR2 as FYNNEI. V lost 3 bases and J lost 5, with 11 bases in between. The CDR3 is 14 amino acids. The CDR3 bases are TGTGCCAGCAGTGACAGGGGACCTGACAATGAGCAGTTCTTC. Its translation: CASSDRGPDNEQFF.

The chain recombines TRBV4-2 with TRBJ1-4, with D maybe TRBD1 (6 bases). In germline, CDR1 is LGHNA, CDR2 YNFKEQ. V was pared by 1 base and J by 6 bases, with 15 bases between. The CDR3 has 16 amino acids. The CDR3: CASSQGDRRSDEKLFF. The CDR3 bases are TGTGCCAGCAGCCAAGGAGACAGGAGGTCAGATGAAAAACTGTTTTTT.

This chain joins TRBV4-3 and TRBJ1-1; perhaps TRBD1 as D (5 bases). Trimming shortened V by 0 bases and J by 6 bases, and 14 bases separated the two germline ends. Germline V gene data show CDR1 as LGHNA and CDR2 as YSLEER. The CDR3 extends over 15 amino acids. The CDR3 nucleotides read TGCGCCAGCAGCCAAGATCTTGCGGGGGGAGCTGAAGCTTTCTTT. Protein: CASSQDLAGGAEAFF.

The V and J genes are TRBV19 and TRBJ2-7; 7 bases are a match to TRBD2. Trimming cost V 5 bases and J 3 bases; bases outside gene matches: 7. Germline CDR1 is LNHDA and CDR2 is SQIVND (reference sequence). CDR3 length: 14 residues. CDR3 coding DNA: TGTGCCAGTAGTGCCGGACTAGACTTCTACGAGCAGTACTTC. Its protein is CASSAGLDFYEQYF.

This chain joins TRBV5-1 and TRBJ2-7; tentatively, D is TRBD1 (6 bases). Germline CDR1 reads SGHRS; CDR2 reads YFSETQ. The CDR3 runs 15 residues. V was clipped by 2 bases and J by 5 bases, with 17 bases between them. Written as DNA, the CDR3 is TGCGCCAGCAGCTTCGAGGGACACCTTTTAGACGAGCAGTACTTC. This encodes CASSFEGHLLDEQYF.

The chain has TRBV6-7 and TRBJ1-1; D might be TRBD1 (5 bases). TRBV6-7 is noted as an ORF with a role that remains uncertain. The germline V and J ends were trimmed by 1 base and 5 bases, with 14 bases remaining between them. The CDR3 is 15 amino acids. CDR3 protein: CASSYFRGIRTEAFF. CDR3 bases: TGTGCCAGCAGTTACTTCCGGGGGATTAGGACTGAAGCTTTCTTT.

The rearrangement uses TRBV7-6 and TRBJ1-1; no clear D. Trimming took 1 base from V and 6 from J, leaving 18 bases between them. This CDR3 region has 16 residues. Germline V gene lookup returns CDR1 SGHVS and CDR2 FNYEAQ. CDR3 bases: TGTGCCAGCAGCTTAGACGCGCGGCAAAATCGTGCTGAAGCTTTCTTT. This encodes CASSLDARQNRAEAFF.